The clone carrying this TCR beta chain was observed a few times. Antigen: not known. The CDR3 consists of 15 residues. V lost 4 bases and J 6 bases, leaving 14 bases between the germline ends. CDR1 is KGHDR, CDR2 SFDVKD, per germline. The data are from a study of CD8 T cells in ankylosing spondylitis. One entry per CDR3 protein, called by TCRdb with MiXCR from the 5' RACE reads. The sample lists some 700,000 distinct CDR3 sequences; 15% to 20% were seen once. Study-wide results and limits: Apparently characteristic of ankylosing spondylitis blood was a TCR beta motif (fewer than 10 highly homologous variants). Some motif variants had been reported before (in reactive arthritis synovial fluid and blood).

Sequencing was performed on blood, either unsorted or a sorted T cell fraction (not recorded which). The clonotype comes from a male donor with ankylosing spondylitis. The rearrangement uses TRBV24-1 and TRBJ2-2, with D possibly TRBD2 on 5 matching bases. The CDR3 DNA reads TGTGCCACCAGTGAGGCTCGGGGTTCGGCCGGGGAGCTGTTTTTT. The encoded protein is CATSEARGSAGELFF.